Below, 11 T cell receptor beta chains from the same sample are listed, as sequenced in a study of blood T cell repertoires in COVID-19. TCRdb's copy holds only in-frame clones and misses some; the assay was immunoSEQ multiplex PCR. The repertoire has over 120,000 clones, roughly 80% of them found once; the top ten carry 3% to 4.5%. Source material: peripheral blood. The receptor source for this set is a woman in her fifties or sixties with acute or convalescent COVID-19.

The chain is built from TRBV5-1 and TRBJ2-7; 8 bases line up with TRBD2. The junction had 11 bases not matched to a gene; V was cut back by 0 bases and J by 3 bases. This CDR3 region has 17 residues. Germline CDR1 reads SGHRS; CDR2 reads YFSETQ. The DNA of the CDR3 is TGCGCCAGCAGCTTGGGGTTTGGGCGGACTAGCAACTACGAGCAGTACTTC. This codes for CASSLGFGRTSNYEQYF.

The chain combines TRBV15 with TRBJ2-1, with 7 bases that match TRBD1. Germline V gene lookup returns CDR1 LNHNV and CDR2 YYDKDF (reference sequence). Germline trimming cut 4 bases from V and 9 bases from J; bases unmatched to any gene: 6. The CDR3 has 13 amino acids. The CDR3 region is CATSTTGSFEQFF. In DNA, the CDR3 is TGTGCCACCAGCACGACAGGGTCGTTTGAGCAGTTCTTC.

The chain couples TRBV18 to TRBJ2-7; tentatively, D is TRBD2 (6 bases). Germline V gives CDR1 KGHSH, CDR2 LQKENI. CDR3 size: 13 residues. V was cut by 1 base and J by 6 bases, with 10 bases left in between. CDR3 DNA sequence: TGTGCCAGCTCACCACGGGACTGGGGCGAGCAGTACTTC. Its translation is CASSPRDWGEQYF.

This clone was seen only a few times. The CDR3 nucleotides are TGTGCCAGCAGTTACTCCCCTTCCGGGGAGCTGTTTTTT. Protein sequence: CASSYSPSGELFF. This chain links TRBV6-5 with TRBJ2-2; the D is unclear. Trimming left V 0 bases short and J 6 bases short, with 5 bases between. Germline-derived CDR1 and CDR2 are MNHEY and SVGAGI. CDR3 length: 13 amino acids.

The V and J genes are TRBV7-9 and TRBJ2-7, with D unclear. CDR3 length equals 12 residues. V was clipped by 2 bases and J by 4 bases, with 6 bases between them. Germline V gene sequence: CDR1 SEHNR, CDR2 FQNEAQ (reference sequence). Here the CDR3 reads CASSLSPYEQYF. The CDR3 DNA is TGTGCCAGCAGCTTATCCCCATACGAGCAGTACTTC.

This chain joins TRBV19 and TRBJ1-5; weak D call: TRBD1 (5 bases). CDR1 is LNHDA, CDR2 SQIVND, per germline (reference sequence). V dropped 6 bases and J dropped 4 bases, with 10 bases sitting between them. The CDR3 consists of 13 residues. The CDR3 DNA sequence: TGTGCCAGTAGCGGGGGATGGAATCAGCCCCAGCATTTT. The encoded protein is CASSGGWNQPQHF.

J is TRBJ1-2 and V is TRBV19; D may be TRBD1 (5 bases). The CDR3 is 12 amino acids. Germline lookup yields CDR1 LNHDA and CDR2 SQIVND (reference sequence). V lost 5 bases and J lost 9, with 13 bases in between. The CDR3 coding sequence is TGTGCCAGTAGTTCGACAGTGAATAGCTACACCTTC. This sequence encodes CASSSTVNSYTF.

The chain couples TRBV2 to TRBJ2-2, with D perhaps TRBD2 (5 bases). The ends were cut back, 8 bases at V and 0 bases at J, with 10 bases in the middle. The CDR3 length is 14 residues. Germline V gives CDR1 SNHLY, CDR2 FYNNEI. CDR3 in amino acids: CASVYGTNTGELFF. Written as DNA, the CDR3 is TGTGCCAGCGTGTACGGGACGAACACCGGGGAGCTGTTTTTT.

J is TRBJ1-1 and V is TRBV19, with D perhaps TRBD1 (5 bases). The germline V and J ends were trimmed by 5 bases and 1 base, with 11 bases remaining between them. The germline gives CDR1 LNHDA, CDR2 SQIVND (reference sequence). CDR3 length: 14 residues. The CDR3 loop is CASSPGTGNTEAFF. CDR3 coding DNA: TGTGCCAGTAGTCCGGGGACTGGGAACACTGAAGCTTTCTTT.

This sequence joins TRBV10-1 and TRBJ2-1; weak D call: TRBD2 (5 bases). This CDR3 contains 16 residues. V lost 0 bases and J 6 bases, leaving 15 bases between the germline ends. The germline V gene encodes CDR1 WNHNN and CDR2 SYGVQD (reference sequence). DNA of the CDR3: TGCGCCAGCAGTGAGTCGAGGGTAGCGTCGGGCAATGAGCAGTTCTTC. Translated: CASSESRVASGNEQFF.

V and J are TRBV6-6 and TRBJ1-5, with D unclear. This CDR3 spans 14 amino acids. CDR1 is MNHNY, CDR2 SVGAGI, per germline (reference sequence). The V end lost 3 bases, the J end lost 0 bases, and 6 bases lay between the germline ends. The CDR3 loop is CASSYQASNQPQHF. The CDR3 DNA sequence: TGTGCCAGCAGTTATCAAGCTAGCAATCAGCCCCAGCATTTT.